The TCR beta chain under discussion was sequenced for a study of blood T cells in healthy people across ages (dated by TCRdb to the mid-2010s). Describing the broader study: Template switching captured roughly one uniquely barcoded TCR beta cDNA molecule per two T cells in model experiments. Age-related changes in TCR beta repertoire diversity were measured in the study by deep sequencing normalized with unique cDNA molecular identifiers. The donors were divided into four age groups: young (average roughly 17 years), middle-aged (over 35), aged (62) and long-lived (about 79). To avoid experimental bias, donors of different ages were distributed randomly across sequencing lanes. For two donors (one aged 18 to 29 and one aged 80 or older), the study analyzed two additional independent replicas of 1 million unique cDNA reads from the same blood draw. General findings and caveats noted by the study authors: Total diversity estimates from one million sequenced T cells were considered lower bounds and underestimates. Bulk unsorted PBMC profiling prevented conclusive comparison of naive and antigen-experienced compartments. Observed TCR beta diversity correlated strongly with the percentage of naive T cells measured by flow cytometry. Observed TCR beta diversity per million T cells fell roughly linearly with age, and a significant reduction was already apparent by age around 44. Compared with the aged group, the long-lived group had more naive CD4+ T cells, fewer expanded clones and increased TCR diversity, suggesting age selection. The CMV infection status of donors was not known, potentially confounding age-related changes in expanded clonotypes.

From the cysteine through the phenylalanine, the CDR3 covers 15 amino acids. Only CDR3 DNA remains: 45 bases, in frame from the first base. CDR1 and CDR2 were assigned from the germline V gene (reference sequence) as SEHNR and FQNEAQ. Here V drops 0 bases and J drops 6 bases, and the junction holds 5 bases not matched to any gene. The sample holds a few counts of this clonotype. The antigen it recognizes is unknown. There are no base qualities to consult, and no much larger clone falls within one base. Donors were approximately 42 systemically healthy Caucasian individuals from Russia aged roughly 6 to 95 years. Ten milliliters of peripheral blood were drawn from each donor into EDTA-treated Vacutainer tubes. Ficoll-Paque density-gradient centrifugation was used to isolate PBMCs, with at least 7 million obtained per sample. Trizol reagent was used to extract total RNA from the PBMCs, yielding at least 6 micrograms per sample. For every donor, an aliquot of PBMCs went through flow cytometry to measure the percentages of naive CD45RAhigh/CD27high T cells.

Library generation was performed with 5' RACE. Sequencing instrument: Illumina HiSeq 2500. A second 7 to 11 cycle PCR used a sample-barcoded 5' primer and a J-beta primer mix. A unique molecular identifier was introduced onto each TCR beta cDNA molecule by a template-switch 5' adaptor carrying 12 random nucleotides. At least 2.5 million CDR3-containing paired-end reads were obtained from each sample. First-strand cDNA synthesis was performed from all RNA using the Mint cDNA synthesis kit, with priming by a TRBC-specific oligonucleotide. Following uracil-DNA glycosylase treatment, a first 18-cycle PCR with universal primers M1SS and BC2_uni_R was performed on all cDNA. The study's processing was this. For normalization, 1 million high-quality reads were randomly selected from each sample, with every read carrying a distinct molecular identifier. Reads sharing molecular identifiers were discarded rather than binned into consensus sequences. CDR3 identification, clonotype clustering and error correction used MiTCR with a Q25 quality threshold and the strictest error-elimination algorithm. A nonparametric unseen species model with Euler transformation was used to estimate a lower bound on total TCR beta diversity. TCRdb reran the public reads through fastp at Q25 and MiXCR, keeping productive beta chains. A single entry per CDR3 protein holds the most common genes and DNA from its merged rows. The V and J calls here are based on TCRdb, not the publication. Within this sample are roughly 1,500,000 distinct CDR3 sequences, with around 35% of them counted one time only. Roughly 10% of the sample belongs to the ten largest clones.

The TCR was taken from a woman in her 30s in good health. Sequenced input: blood. The chain couples TRBV7-9 to TRBJ2-1; a stretch of 7 junction bases matches TRBD2. The sequenced DNA: TGTGCCAGCAGCTTAGCGGGGAGGGTAATCAATGAGCAGTTCTTC. Translated, it gives CASSLAGRVINEQFF.